A selection of T cell receptor beta chains follows, all from one sample in a study of identical twins. TCRdb redid the calling of the 5' RACE reads with MiXCR, one entry per CDR3 protein. Found here are hundreds of thousands of distinct CDR3 sequences, roughly 6% of them singletons; the top ten hold roughly 1.8%. The sample comprised naive T cells sorted from blood. Receptors originate from a man aged 18 to 35 in good health. CDR3s leave out the opening cysteine and the closing phenylalanine or tryptophan. The order of the fields is J gene, D gene, V gene, CDR3 protein. The D gene is left open where the match is weak.

J gene: TRBJ2-1; D gene: TRBD2; V gene: TRBV12-3/TRBV12-4; CDR3 protein: ASSLSGIYNEQF
J gene: TRBJ2-7; D gene: TRBD1; V gene: TRBV20-1; CDR3 protein: SARGQSSYEQY
J gene: TRBJ1-2; D gene: .; V gene: TRBV6-6; CDR3 protein: ASRTGQYYGYT
J gene: TRBJ2-3; D gene: TRBD2; V gene: TRBV27; CDR3 protein: ASSLSPTSEPGDTQY
J gene: TRBJ2-7; D gene: TRBD2; V gene: TRBV6-5; CDR3 protein: VREVGYEQY
J gene: TRBJ2-3; D gene: .; V gene: TRBV14; CDR3 protein: ASSPLAAMADTQY
J gene: TRBJ2-1; D gene: TRBD2; V gene: TRBV9; CDR3 protein: ASSITSGRADGQF
J gene: TRBJ2-3; D gene: .; V gene: TRBV10-3; CDR3 protein: AISKEELYTQY
J gene: TRBJ1-5; D gene: .; V gene: TRBV5-5; CDR3 protein: ASSLGRRTDDQPQH
J gene: TRBJ2-1; D gene: .; V gene: TRBV29-1; CDR3 protein: SVRPAQGRNEQF
J gene: TRBJ2-5; D gene: TRBD1; V gene: TRBV18; CDR3 protein: ASSPEGAEAH
J gene: TRBJ1-2; D gene: TRBD1; V gene: TRBV27; CDR3 protein: ASSFARGLGYT
J gene: TRBJ2-1; D gene: .; V gene: TRBV9; CDR3 protein: ASSALGEQF
J gene: TRBJ2-2; D gene: TRBD2; V gene: TRBV5-1; CDR3 protein: ASSLDGTSGNTGELF
J gene: TRBJ1-2; D gene: .; V gene: TRBV11-3; CDR3 protein: ASSLESGQSYGYT
J gene: TRBJ2-2; D gene: .; V gene: TRBV6-2/TRBV6-3; CDR3 protein: ASSRRDSSDTGELF
J gene: TRBJ2-4; D gene: TRBD1; V gene: TRBV12-3/TRBV12-4; CDR3 protein: ASSYGQGSSIQY
J gene: TRBJ2-5; D gene: TRBD1; V gene: TRBV3-1; CDR3 protein: ASSQTGVETQY
J gene: TRBJ2-4; D gene: .; V gene: TRBV20-1; CDR3 protein: SAKAGAKNIQY
J gene: TRBJ2-1; D gene: .; V gene: TRBV29-1; CDR3 protein: SVGVQPDEQF
J gene: TRBJ2-1; D gene: .; V gene: TRBV12-3/TRBV12-4; CDR3 protein: ASSFWGGEQF
J gene: TRBJ2-5; D gene: .; V gene: TRBV3-1; CDR3 protein: ASSQTTKETQY
J gene: TRBJ1-5; D gene: TRBD1; V gene: TRBV6-5; CDR3 protein: ASSYSKGADQPQH
J gene: TRBJ2-2; D gene: .; V gene: TRBV10-3; CDR3 protein: AISGLAPTGELF
J gene: TRBJ2-5; D gene: .; V gene: TRBV3-1; CDR3 protein: ASSQDWGSETQY
J gene: TRBJ1-5; D gene: .; V gene: TRBV10-3; CDR3 protein: AISELQGGNQPQH
J gene: TRBJ2-3; D gene: .; V gene: TRBV18; CDR3 protein: ASSADWRTDTQY
J gene: TRBJ2-1; D gene: .; V gene: TRBV25-1; CDR3 protein: ASSIALGNEQF
J gene: TRBJ2-7; D gene: TRBD2; V gene: TRBV5-1; CDR3 protein: ASSWEIQGTSGRKPSYEQY